The 26 T cell receptor beta chains below were found in one sample sequenced in a study of T-cell reconstitution after alpha-beta-depleted transplantation in children. A TCRbeta library incorporating unique molecular identifiers was prepared. MiXCR was run by TCRdb on the PCR reads, yielding one entry per CDR3 protein. The sample has some 490,000 distinct CDR3 sequences, approximately 12% seen once. This material consisted of PBMCs from the stem cell graft donor, taken from the stem cell graft. These TCRs come from a human donor who donated a stem cell graft to a child with combined immunodeficiency.

There are a few counts of this clonotype. The V gene is TRBV7-9, the J gene TRBJ2-3; the D gene is possibly TRBD2 (5 bases). CDR1 and CDR2 (germline): SEHNR, FQNEAQ (reference sequence). This CDR3 comprises 14 residues. Between the trimmed V and J ends, which lost 3 bases and 14 bases, there was a span of 21 bases. In nucleotides, the CDR3 is TGTGCCAGCAGCTTCCATGCAGAGTCGGGAATATGGTATTTT. It codes for CASSFHAESGIWYF.

The chain joins TRBV7-6 to TRBJ1-4; a weak D match, TRBD1 (6 bases). V was clipped by 1 base and J by 8 bases, with 14 bases between them. CDR3 length: 15 residues. Per germline, CDR1 SGHVS and CDR2 FNYEAQ. The CDR3 sequence: CASSLGRGTQEKLFF. Written as DNA, the CDR3 is TGTGCCAGCAGCTTAGGAAGGGGGACCCAAGAAAAACTGTTTTTT. Complete variable domain (other parts from reference TRBV7-6 and TRBJ1-4): GAGVSQSPRYKVTKRGQDVALRCDPISGHVSLYWYRQALGQGPEFLTYFNYEAQQDKSGLPNDRFSAERPEGSISTLTIQRTEQRDSAMYRCASSLGRGTQEKLFFGSGTQLSVL.

This clonotype turned up a few times. This chain connects TRBV6-1 to TRBJ2-1; D unresolved. V was cut by 7 bases and J by 7 bases, with 14 bases left in between. Germline loops: CDR1 MNHNS, CDR2 SASEGT. The CDR3 sequence is 13 residues long. CDR3 residues: CASTLSPGNEQFF. CDR3 bases: TGTGCCAGCACCCTAAGCCCCGGGAATGAGCAGTTCTTC.

Only a few counts were recorded for this clonotype. The chain combines TRBV12-3 or TRBV12-4 with TRBJ1-5; D remains ambiguous. The CDR3 loop spans 12 amino acids. V lost 6 bases and J lost 6, with 9 bases in between. The CDR3 loop is CASRNGPQPQHF. As DNA, the CDR3 is TGTGCCAGCAGAAATGGACCTCAGCCCCAGCATTTT.

This clonotype has only a few counts. This chain joins TRBV20-1 and TRBJ2-7; 9 bases map to TRBD2. After removal of 0 bases from V and 3 bases from J, the junction contained 6 bases not matched to a gene. The V gene's germline CDR1 is DFQATT and CDR2 SNEGSKA (reference sequence). The CDR3 loop spans 15 amino acids. The CDR3 coding sequence is TGCAGTGCTAGAGATCTGGGACTAGCTTTCTACGAGCAGTACTTC. Protein: CSARDLGLAFYEQYF.

This clonotype was recorded many times. This sequence joins TRBV6-5 and TRBJ1-1; D unresolved. Germline CDR1 is MNHEY and CDR2 is SVGAGI. The V end lost 6 bases, the J end lost 4 bases, and 18 bases lay between the germline ends. This CDR3 is built from 15 residues. The CDR3 DNA sequence: TGTGCCAGCAGCTTATCAATCCGGGCCAGCACTGAAGCTTTCTTT. It yields the protein CASSLSIRASTEAFF.

This clonotype was seen only a few times. The V call is TRBV6-5, the J call TRBJ2-1; D unresolved. The V gene lost 2 bases and the J gene lost 6 bases, with 8 bases spanning the gap. The CDR3 length is 13 residues. Germline V lookup: CDR1 MNHEY, CDR2 SVGAGI. CDR3 protein: CASSYGQLNEQFF. CDR3 bases: TGTGCCAGCAGTTACGGGCAGCTCAATGAGCAGTTCTTC.

This clonotype occurred a few times. J is TRBJ2-7 and V is TRBV15, with D perhaps given as TRBD1 or TRBD2 (5 bases each). From germline, CDR1 is LNHNV and CDR2 YYDKDF (reference sequence). The CDR3 consists of 13 residues. V lost 5 bases and J 6 bases, leaving 14 bases between the germline ends. The CDR3 here is CATSPWTGTEQYF. The CDR3, as DNA: TGTGCCACCAGCCCATGGACGGGGACCGAGCAGTACTTC.

The rearrangement links TRBV28 to TRBJ1-5; TRBD1 aligns across 11 bases. The V segment lost 4 bases and the J segment 6 bases; nucleotides outside the gene matches: 5. Germline lookup yields CDR1 MDHEN and CDR2 SYDVKM. The CDR3 consists of 15 residues. CDR3 sequence reads: CASSSDRGQGQPQHF. The CDR3 DNA follows: TGTGCCAGCAGTTCGGACAGGGGGCAGGGTCAGCCCCAGCATTTT.

This clonotype appeared many times. The rearrangement uses TRBV5-1 and TRBJ1-1, with TRBD1 matching over 7 bases. The germline V gene has CDR1 SGHRS and CDR2 YFSETQ. The ends lost 0 bases at V and 1 base at J; junction bases unmatched: 0. The CDR3 extends over 14 amino acids. In DNA form, the CDR3 reads TGCGCCAGCAGCTTGGGGACAGGGAACACTGAAGCTTTCTTT. Residues: CASSLGTGNTEAFF. Complete variable domain (other parts from reference TRBV5-1 and TRBJ1-1): KAGVTQTPRYLIKTRGQQVTLSCSPISGHRSVSWYQQTPGQGLQFLFEYFSETQRNKGNFPGRFSGRQFSNSRSEMNVSTLELGDSALYLCASSLGTGNTEAFFGQGTRLTVV.

In its sample, this clonotype was seen many times. V and J are TRBV7-2 and TRBJ2-2, with a weak D call TRBD2 (7 bases). V was trimmed by 5 bases and J by 6 bases, leaving 13 bases between them. This CDR3 contains 14 residues. Germline V gene lookup returns CDR1 SGHTA and CDR2 FQGNSA. In nucleotides, the CDR3 is TGTGCCAGCAGCGCCCAGGGGAGGGCCGGGGAGCTGTTTTTT. Its translation is CASSAQGRAGELFF. The complete variable domain, with remaining parts taken from reference TRBV7-2 and TRBJ2-2, reads GAGVSQSPSNKVTEKGKDVELRCDPISGHTALYWYRQSLGQGLEFLIYFQGNSAPDKSGLPSDRFSAERTGGSVSTLTIQRTQQEDSAVYLCASSAQGRAGELFFGEGSRLTVL.

This chain joins TRBV6-5 and TRBJ2-1; D remains unclear. CDR3 size: 13 residues. Germline V CDR1 and CDR2: MNHEY, SVGAGI. Trimming shortened V by 2 bases and J by 12 bases, and 14 bases separated the two germline ends. The CDR3: CASSYGVNSGQFF. In DNA, the CDR3 is TGTGCCAGCAGTTACGGGGTCAACTCGGGGCAGTTCTTC.

In this sample, this clonotype turned up many times. The chain couples TRBV28 to TRBJ2-3; TRBD2 matches at 10 bases. Germline lookup yields CDR1 MDHEN and CDR2 SYDVKM. The V and J ends lost 5 bases and 1 base, in that order; junction bases with no gene match: 6. The CDR3 covers 16 residues. The CDR3 bases are TGTGCCAGCAGTCCTAGCGGGAGAGAAGGCACAGATACGCAGTATTTT. It yields the protein CASSPSGREGTDTQYF. The complete variable domain, with remaining parts taken from reference TRBV28 and TRBJ2-3, reads DVKVTQSSRYLVKRTGEKVFLECVQDMDHENMFWYRQDPGLGLRLIYFSYDVKMKEKGDIPEGYSVSREKKERFSLILESASTNQTSMYLCASSPSGREGTDTQYFGPGTRLTVL.

The chain uses TRBV9 and TRBJ2-1; 9 bases map to TRBD2. The V and J ends lost 6 bases and 0 bases, in that order; junction bases with no gene match: 4. The CDR3 sequence is 15 residues long. Germline CDR1 SGDLS, CDR2 YYNGEE. The CDR3 region is CASTSGTSSYNEQFF. The DNA for the CDR3 is TGTGCCAGCACTAGCGGGACCAGCTCCTACAATGAGCAGTTCTTC. The full variable domain, rest sourced from reference TRBV9 and TRBJ2-1, is DSGVTQTPKHLITATGQRVTLRCSPRSGDLSVYWYQQSLDQGLQFLIQYYNGEERAKGNILERFSAQQFPDLHSELNLSSLELGDSALYFCASTSGTSSYNEQFFGPGTRLTVL.

The chain couples TRBV4-2 to TRBJ2-5, with D possibly TRBD2 on 6 matching bases. With 0 bases removed from V and 4 bases from J, the gap between germline ends came to 9 bases. This CDR3 is built from 14 residues. Germline CDR1 and CDR2: LGHNA and YNFKEQ. DNA for the CDR3: TGTGCCAGCAGCCAAGATCGCGGGGTAGAGACCCAGTACTTC. Its protein product is CASSQDRGVETQYF.

This clonotype was seen only a few times. The chain employs TRBV7-9 and TRBJ1-1, with 8 bases lining up with TRBD1. The germline CDR1 and CDR2 sequences are SEHNR and FQNEAQ (reference sequence). The CDR3 runs 15 residues. The J segment lost 1 base and the V segment lost 5 bases, leaving 6 bases of the junction unmatched. Here the CDR3 reads CASSALDRGNTEAFF. CDR3 nucleotide sequence: TGTGCCAGCAGCGCCCTCGACAGGGGGAACACTGAAGCTTTCTTT.

The chain has TRBV5-5 and TRBJ2-2; 11 bases align to TRBD1. The length of the CDR3 is 17 residues. Trimming removed 4 bases from V and 4 bases from J; junction bases left unmatched: 9. Germline CDR1 and CDR2: SGHKS and YYEKEE (reference sequence). CDR3 protein: CASSPRTGGVGTGELFF. The CDR3 coding sequence is TGTGCCAGCAGCCCGAGGACAGGGGGCGTGGGCACCGGGGAGCTGTTTTTT.

This clonotype turned up a few times. The CDR3 spells CASSSPDRARGYTF. DNA of the CDR3: TGTGCCAGCAGCTCCCCGGACAGGGCGCGGGGCTACACCTTC. The V call is TRBV7-9, the J call TRBJ1-2; 8 bases fit TRBD1. Per germline, CDR1 SEHNR and CDR2 FQNEAQ (reference sequence). This CDR3 contains 14 residues. V lost 4 bases and J lost 8; bases outside the gene matches: 9.

This clonotype came up a few times. The V call is TRBV29-1, the J call TRBJ2-2, with 7 positions matching TRBD1. The CDR3 sequence is 11 residues long. Per germline, CDR1 SQVTM and CDR2 ANQGSEA. V gave up 5 bases and J gave up 7 bases; unmatched junction bases: 1. The CDR3 DNA reads TGCAGCGTTCGGGACAGCGGGGAGCTGTTTTTT. Its translation: CSVRDSGELFF.

This clonotype showed up just a few times. The V and J genes are TRBV6-2 or TRBV6-3 and TRBJ2-2; 10 bases match TRBD2. Germline-derived CDR1 and CDR2 are MNHEY and SVGEGT. This CDR3 comprises 15 residues. J gave up 2 bases and V 7 bases, and 4 bases lay outside the gene matches. The DNA of the CDR3 is TGTGCCAGCATCGCACTAGCGGGAAACACCGGGGAGCTGTTTTTT. This gives the protein CASIALAGNTGELFF.

This clonotype was seen ten or more times. The chain joins TRBV9 to TRBJ2-2; D call uncertain. Germline V lookup: CDR1 SGDLS, CDR2 YYNGEE. V lost 0 bases and J lost 0, with 6 bases in between. CDR3 length: 15 residues. The CDR3 spells CASSVGRTNTGELFF. CDR3 nucleotides: TGTGCCAGCAGCGTAGGCAGGACGAACACCGGGGAGCTGTTTTTT.

This clonotype has only a few counts. V and J are TRBV11-1 and TRBJ2-3; D may be TRBD1 (6 bases). The CDR3 spans 15 residues. Trimming shortened V by 5 bases and J by 3 bases, and 15 bases separated the two germline ends. CDR1 and CDR2 (germline): SGHAT, FQDESV (reference sequence). The CDR3 region is CASSPQGVWTDTQYF. The CDR3 DNA sequence: TGTGCCAGCAGCCCACAGGGAGTTTGGACAGATACGCAGTATTTT. The complete variable domain, with remaining parts taken from reference TRBV11-1 and TRBJ2-3, reads EAEVAQSPRYKITEKSQAVAFWCDPISGHATLYWYRQILGQGPELLVQFQDESVVDDSQLPKDRFSAERLKGVDSTLKIQPAELGDSAMYLCASSPQGVWTDTQYFGPGTRLTVL.

The chain couples TRBV27 to TRBJ1-5; D uncertain. From germline, CDR1 is MNHEY and CDR2 SMNVEV (reference sequence). The V end lost 7 bases, the J end lost 1 base, and 11 bases lay between the germline ends. The CDR3 is 14 amino acids. In DNA form, the CDR3 reads TGTGCCAGCACGGACGGTCAGAGCAATCAGCCCCAGCATTTT. Amino acid sequence: CASTDGQSNQPQHF.

This clonotype was observed a few times. The V gene is TRBV5-5, the J gene TRBJ2-3, with 7 bases fitting TRBD1. Germline V lookup: CDR1 SGHKS, CDR2 YYEKEE (reference sequence). The CDR3 has 16 amino acids. The junction had 10 bases not matched to a gene; V was cut back by 4 bases and J by 2 bases. The DNA of the CDR3 is TGTGCCAGCAGCCTTGACCCCGGACAGGACACAGATACGCAGTATTTT. Translating it yields CASSLDPGQDTDTQYF.

This clonotype was found a few times. The rearrangement links TRBV10-3 to TRBJ1-1; 12 bases are shared with TRBD1. V was clipped by 4 bases and J by 7 bases; unmatched bases: 10. This CDR3 has 16 amino acids. Germline CDR1 reads ENHRY; CDR2 reads SYGVKD. CDR3 residues: CAISAYGTGGPHEAFF. The DNA of the CDR3 is TGTGCCATCAGTGCTTATGGGACAGGGGGCCCCCATGAAGCTTTCTTT.

This clonotype was observed a handful of times. The chain has TRBV4-3 and TRBJ1-3; D is undetermined. CDR3 size: 17 residues. V lost 1 base, J lost 0 bases, and 13 bases lay in between. Germline V lookup: CDR1 LGHNA, CDR2 YSLEER. DNA for the CDR3: TGCGCCAGCAGCCAAGTAGGTCCGGGCGTCTCTGGAAACACCATATATTTT. Protein sequence: CASSQVGPGVSGNTIYF.